This TCR beta chain was sequenced for a study of T-cell reconstitution after alpha-beta-depleted transplantation in children. The authors prepared the TCRbeta library with unique molecular identifiers. TCRdb fed the PCR reads into MiXCR, producing one record per CDR3 protein. Here the sample spans 450,000 to 600,000 distinct CDR3 sequences, 10% to 15% being singletons. V was pared by 7 bases and J by 5 bases, with 8 bases of the junction left unmatched. The length of the CDR3 is 16 residues. This clonotype was seen a few times. Its matching antigen is unknown. General study points: Day-60 TCRbeta diversity that was high in some patients was derived from surviving recipient T cells and thymic progenitors. Reportedly, alpha-beta T cells present about two months post-transplant originated from several hundred expanded clones of graft origin. Diversity and T-cell counts at one year after transplant derived mostly from new T cells.

The sample was PBMCs, mostly from graft donor cells, taken 360 days after TCRalphabeta/CD19-depleted stem cell transplant. The TCR originated in a male patient aged 10-17 years who had a stem cell transplant for acute myeloid leukemia, so the T cells may come from the graft donor. The chain couples TRBV12-3 or TRBV12-4 to TRBJ2-3; TRBD2 agrees at 14 bases. CDR3 nucleotides: TGTGCCAGCAATAAGGGACTAGCGGGAGCGGTAGATACGCAGTATTTT. It translates to CASNKGLAGAVDTQYF.